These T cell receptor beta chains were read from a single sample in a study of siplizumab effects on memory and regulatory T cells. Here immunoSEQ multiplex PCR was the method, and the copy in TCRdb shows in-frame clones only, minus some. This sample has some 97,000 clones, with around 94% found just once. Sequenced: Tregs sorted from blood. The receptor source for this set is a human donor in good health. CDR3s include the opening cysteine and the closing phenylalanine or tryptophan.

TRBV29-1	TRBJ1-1	CSVEDQGDRGAFF
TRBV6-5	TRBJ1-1	CASSQNRGATEAFF
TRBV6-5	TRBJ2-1	CASYPSGRPSDEQFF
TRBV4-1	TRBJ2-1	CASSLQPGTRINEQFF
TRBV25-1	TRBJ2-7	CASSLGDLSYEQYF
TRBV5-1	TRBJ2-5	CASSISEETQYF
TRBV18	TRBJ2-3	CASAYTADTQYF
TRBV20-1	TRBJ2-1	CSAEKGNEQFF
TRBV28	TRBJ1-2	CASSLPHRGLDGYTF
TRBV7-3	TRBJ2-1	CASSPEDSSYNEQFF
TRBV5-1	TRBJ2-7	CASSLKRTGGSYEQYF
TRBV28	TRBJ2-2	CASSFGGQLNTGELFF
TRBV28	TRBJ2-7	CASRWTSGYEQYF
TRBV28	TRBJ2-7	CASSTNSGTSFPFEQYF
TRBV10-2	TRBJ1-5	CASGPTGGSQPQHF
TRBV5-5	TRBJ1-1	CASSLGAVRSAFF
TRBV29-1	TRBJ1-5	CSVGDRAQPQHF